The 21 T cell receptor beta chains below come from one sample, sequenced in a study of blood T cell repertoires in COVID-19. The repertoire was sequenced with immunoSEQ multiplex PCR; TCRdb's copy has only in-frame clones and lacks some. The sample lists about 220,000 clones; about 88% were seen once. The sample taken for sequencing was peripheral blood. The source is a man between 40 and 49 years old with active or convalescent COVID-19.

This clone was seen once. The chain combines TRBV27 with TRBJ1-1; D ambiguous. The CDR3 consists of 15 residues. Germline loops: CDR1 MNHEY, CDR2 SMNVEV (reference sequence). The V end was cut by 3 bases, the J end by 3 bases, with 14 bases between. Written as DNA, the CDR3 is TGTGCCAGCAGTTTCAATCTTAACCGGGACACTGAAGCTTTCTTT. The encoded protein is CASSFNLNRDTEAFF.

This chain uses TRBV7-9 with TRBJ1-4; TRBD1 matches 10 bases. Germline CDR1 and CDR2: SEHNR and FQNEAQ (reference sequence). Germline trimming cut 1 base from V and 2 bases from J; bases unmatched to any gene: 1. The CDR3 consists of 16 residues. CDR3 nucleotides: TGTGCCAGCAGCTTAGGGGACAGGGGCACTAATGAAAAACTGTTTTTT. Translating it yields CASSLGDRGTNEKLFF.

The count of this clone is one. The chain has TRBV4-1 and TRBJ2-7, with 9 bases matching TRBD1. CDR1 and CDR2 from the germline V gene are MGHRA and YSYEKL. This CDR3 is built from 15 residues. The V and J ends lost 4 bases and 2 bases, in that order; junction bases with no gene match: 6. This CDR3 is CASSPPGQGAYEQYF. The CDR3, as DNA: TGCGCCAGCAGCCCTCCGGGACAGGGTGCCTACGAGCAGTACTTC.

A single count supports this clone. The chain carries TRBV6-5 and TRBJ1-1; no clear D gene. In germline, CDR1 is MNHEY, CDR2 SVGAGI. V lost 0 bases and J lost 4, with 6 bases in between. CDR3 length: 13 residues. As DNA, the CDR3 is TGTGCCAGCAGTTACTCAGTCAGCACTGAAGCTTTCTTT. Its translation: CASSYSVSTEAFF.

The CDR3 DNA reads TGTGCCAGCAGAGACTACAGGACGTTTGCGGGGCGCACTGAAGCTTTCTTT. It yields the protein CASRDYRTFAGRTEAFF. The chain carries TRBV5-6 and TRBJ1-1; a weak D match, TRBD1 (5 bases). There are 17 residues in the CDR3. With 5 bases removed from V and 4 bases from J, the gap between germline ends came to 24 bases. Per germline, CDR1 SGHDT and CDR2 YYEEEE.

In nucleotides, the CDR3 is TGTGCCAGCAGCGAGGGACAGGGCACTGAAGCTTTCTTT. Residues: CASSEGQGTEAFF. The chain employs TRBV5-4 and TRBJ1-1; 9 positions agree with TRBD1. The CDR3 consists of 13 residues. V lost 4 bases, J lost 4 bases, and 2 bases stayed unmatched. CDR1 SGHNT and CDR2 YYREEE come from the germline V gene (reference sequence).

The rearrangement uses TRBV19 and TRBJ1-2; 8 positions agree with TRBD1. This CDR3 spans 16 amino acids. The junction had 12 bases not matched to a gene; V was cut back by 6 bases and J by 3 bases. Germline V gene lookup returns CDR1 LNHDA and CDR2 SQIVND (reference sequence). CDR3 DNA: TGTGCCAGTAGCAGGCTAGCTGGACAGGGAGACTATGGCTACACCTTC. Protein sequence: CASSRLAGQGDYGYTF.

The DNA of the CDR3 is TGTGCCAGCAGCCTAAGCACGACAGGGGGCGTCAATCAGCCCCAGCATTTT. This codes for CASSLSTTGGVNQPQHF. The chain carries TRBV7-9 and TRBJ1-5; 10 nucleotides line up with TRBD1. Germline V lookup: CDR1 SEHNR, CDR2 FQNEAQ (reference sequence). Trimming took 5 bases from V and 3 from J; bases not matched to a gene: 10. This CDR3 is 17 amino acids long.

This chain uses TRBV29-1 with TRBJ2-7, with 11 bases aligning to TRBD1. J gave up 6 bases and V 0 bases, and 7 bases lay outside the gene matches. This CDR3 comprises 15 residues. Germline lookup yields CDR1 SQVTM and CDR2 ANQGSEA. The CDR3 region has the DNA TGCAGCGTTGAAGACATAGGACAGGGGGCGGGCGAGCAGTACTTC. Translation gives CSVEDIGQGAGEQYF.

V and J are TRBV28 and TRBJ1-4; TRBD1 matches 7 bases. The CDR3 runs to 17 residues. Unmatched junction bases numbered 14, after V lost 3 bases and J lost 7 bases. In germline, CDR1 is MDHEN, CDR2 SYDVKM. In DNA, the CDR3 is TGTGCCAGCAGTTTCTCCCTGACAGGGACCAAGGGTGAAAAACTGTTTTTT. Translating gives CASSFSLTGTKGEKLFF.

This chain uses TRBV5-6 with TRBJ2-7; maybe TRBD2 (5 bases). The germline gives CDR1 SGHDT, CDR2 YYEEEE. The CDR3 totals 14 residues. V shed 4 bases and J shed 5 bases, with 16 bases lying between them. CDR3 sequence (DNA): TGTGCCAGCAGCGTCGGGGTCTTTGGGGACGAGCAGTACTTC. It yields the protein CASSVGVFGDEQYF.

The chain carries TRBV27 and TRBJ2-1, with TRBD2 matching 12 bases. CDR3 length: 19 residues. Per germline, CDR1 MNHEY and CDR2 SMNVEV (reference sequence). V trimming: 3 bases; J trimming: 8 bases; junction bases outside the gene matches: 17. Here the CDR3 reads CASSFVLGLGLAGSDEQFF. DNA of the CDR3: TGTGCCAGCAGTTTTGTTTTAGGTTTAGGACTAGCGGGATCTGATGAGCAGTTCTTC.

The V call is TRBV23-1, the J call TRBJ2-7; maybe TRBD1 (5 bases). TRBV23-1 is reported as an ORF; its role is uncertain. V was shortened by 10 bases and J by 2 bases, with 24 bases between the two germline ends. The CDR3 is 16 residues long. CDR3 in DNA: TGCGCCATACGGAATCCCGGGTCACAGGTGGCCTACGAGCAGTACTTC. It specifies CAIRNPGSQVAYEQYF.

The V gene is TRBV28, the J gene TRBJ2-6; tentatively, D is TRBD2 (6 bases). Between the trimmed V and J ends, which lost 3 bases and 2 bases, there was a span of 14 bases. Looked up from germline, CDR1 is MDHEN and CDR2 is SYDVKM. There are 17 residues in the CDR3. CDR3 residues: CASSFPLWGAGANVLTF. Here the CDR3 DNA reads TGTGCCAGCAGTTTCCCTCTTTGGGGGGCTGGGGCCAACGTCCTGACTTTC.

The chain is built from TRBV27 and TRBJ1-2; a possible D gene is TRBD1 (6 bases). The length of the CDR3 is 14 residues. Trimming shortened V by 6 bases and J by 6 bases, and 17 bases separated the two germline ends. CDR1 is MNHEY and CDR2 is SMNVEV in the germline V gene (reference sequence). The CDR3 DNA reads as TGTGCCAGCAGCCCGGCGGGGGCTGAGGATGGCTACACCTTC. Protein product: CASSPAGAEDGYTF.

The chain joins TRBV24-1 to TRBJ1-2, with D hard to call. V was shortened by 5 bases and J by 0 bases, with 3 bases between the two germline ends. The germline gives CDR1 KGHDR, CDR2 SFDVKD. The CDR3 totals 12 residues. CDR3 DNA: TGTGCCACCAGTGCTTCTAACTATGGCTACACCTTC. It codes for CATSASNYGYTF.

In this sample, this clone turned up once. The V gene is TRBV29-1, the J gene TRBJ1-5, with D tentatively TRBD1 (6 bases). The CDR3 consists of 12 residues. CDR1 is SQVTM, CDR2 ANQGSEA, per germline. V shed 4 bases and J shed 5 bases, with 9 bases lying between them. DNA of the CDR3: TGCAGCGTTGGGGCAGGGGATCAGCCCCAGCATTTT. This sequence encodes CSVGAGDQPQHF.

The chain is built from TRBV21-1 and TRBJ1-1; the D call in the table, TRBD1, was not verified against the DNA. TRBV21-1 is a pseudogene locus. The CDR3 totals 15 residues. The CDR3 nucleotides read TGTGCCAGCAAGGGGGGACAGGGGAATTACGCTGAAGCTTTCTTT. This translates into CASKGGQGNYAEAFF.

The chain recombines TRBV5-1 with TRBJ1-6; D unclear. The CDR3 consists of 12 residues. Trimming removed 4 bases at V and 10 bases at J, with 9 bases between. Germline CDR1 reads SGHRS; CDR2 reads YFSETQ. The chain's CDR3 is CASSLDESPLHF. The CDR3 region has the DNA TGCGCCAGCAGCCTGGACGAGTCACCCCTCCACTTT. The full variable domain, completed using reference TRBV5-1 and TRBJ1-6, is KAGVTQTPRYLIKTRGQQVTLSCSPISGHRSVSWYQQTPGQGLQFLFEYFSETQRNKGNFPGRFSGRQFSNSRSEMNVSTLELGDSALYLCASSLDESPLHFGNGTRLTVT.

This chain uses TRBV6-5 with TRBJ2-5; 7 bases line up with TRBD2. V lost 5 bases, J lost 4 bases, and 7 bases stayed unmatched. Germline CDR1 and CDR2: MNHEY and SVGAGI. The CDR3 is made up of 14 amino acids. CDR3 region: CASSTPTGGETQYF. CDR3 in DNA: TGTGCCAGCAGTACCCCCACGGGGGGAGAGACCCAGTACTTC.

This chain joins TRBV7-3 and TRBJ2-1; 11 nucleotides line up with TRBD2. Germline V gives CDR1 SGHTA, CDR2 FQGTGA. The trim removed 6 bases at V and 7 bases at J, leaving 11 bases unmatched. The CDR3 is 16 amino acids. The CDR3 protein is CASSSTTSGRGNEQFF. Written as DNA, the CDR3 is TGTGCCAGCAGTTCAACTACTAGCGGGAGAGGAAATGAGCAGTTCTTC.